This TCR beta chain was captured in a study of CD8 T cells in ankylosing spondylitis. Study-wide findings and caveats: Enrichment of disease-linked clones was reportedly significant in matched ankylosing spondylitis synovial fluid. A motif of eight highly homologous TCR beta variants was seen as apparently characteristic of ankylosing spondylitis blood.

This clonotype was seen at least ten times. What it binds is unknown. V gave up 0 bases and J gave up 7 bases, with 10 bases separating them. The germline V gene has CDR1 ENHRY and CDR2 SYGVKD. The CDR3 runs to 14 residues. Researchers built TCR beta libraries using quantitative 5'-RACE with molecular barcodes. In TCRdb, the 5' RACE reads were re-called with MiXCR into one record per CDR3 protein. Here the sample spans about 220,000 distinct CDR3 sequences, about 26% being singletons. V usage is TRBV10-3 and J usage is TRBJ1-5; unclear D gene. Input material: blood, either unsorted or a sorted T cell fraction (not recorded which). This clonotype originated in a male donor with ankylosing spondylitis or in good health (not recorded which). The CDR3 is CAISESAGIQPQHF. In nucleotides, the CDR3 is TGTGCCATCAGTGAGTCTGCGGGGATCCAGCCCCAGCATTTT.